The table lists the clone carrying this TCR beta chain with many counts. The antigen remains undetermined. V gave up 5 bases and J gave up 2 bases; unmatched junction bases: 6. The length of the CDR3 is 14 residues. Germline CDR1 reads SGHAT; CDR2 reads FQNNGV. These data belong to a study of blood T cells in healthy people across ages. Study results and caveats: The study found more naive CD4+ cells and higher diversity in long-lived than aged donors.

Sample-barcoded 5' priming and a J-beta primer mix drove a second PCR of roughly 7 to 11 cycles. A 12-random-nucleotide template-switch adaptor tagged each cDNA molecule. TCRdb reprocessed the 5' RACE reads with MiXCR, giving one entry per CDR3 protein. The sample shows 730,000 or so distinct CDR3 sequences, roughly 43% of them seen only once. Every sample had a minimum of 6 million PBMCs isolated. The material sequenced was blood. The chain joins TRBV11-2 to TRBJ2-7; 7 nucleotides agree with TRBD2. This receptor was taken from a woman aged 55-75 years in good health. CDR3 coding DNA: TGTGCCAGCAGCCAAGGACTAGTTGCCTACGAGCAGTACTTC. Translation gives CASSQGLVAYEQYF.